The 22 T cell receptor beta chains below were found in one sample sequenced in a study of shared clonotypes between healthy human individuals. Sequencing used immunoSEQ multiplex PCR; TCRdb keeps in-frame clones, though not all of them. This sample yields about 1 million clones, of which 70% to 80% are seen a single time; around 1.5% belongs to the top ten. Sequencing was performed on memory CD4+ T cells sorted from blood. Subset reported: CD45RA-negative fraction. These TCRs come from a man younger than 30 in good health.

V and J are TRBV5-3 and TRBJ1-1; D unclear. TRBV5-3 is classed as an ORF, of uncertain function. Trimming left V 4 bases short and J 4 bases short, with 17 bases between. This CDR3 spans 15 amino acids. CDR3 in amino acids: CARSHPRSPGTEAFF. In DNA form, the CDR3 reads TGTGCCAGAAGCCACCCTCGATCCCCAGGCACTGAAGCTTTCTTT.

This chain links TRBV6-5 with TRBJ1-5; D possibly corresponds to TRBD1 (6 bases). The CDR3 covers 14 residues. CDR1 and CDR2 (germline): MNHEY, SVGAGI. The germline V and J ends were trimmed by 5 bases and 7 bases, with 15 bases remaining between them. CDR3 sequence reads: CASSRTGSEQPQHF. As DNA, the CDR3 is TGTGCCAGCAGTCGTACAGGGTCAGAACAGCCCCAGCATTTT.

For this clone: One end of the junction is discordant with germline, which a read error may explain. The genes are TRBV7-9 and TRBJ2-1; D ambiguous. There are 16 residues in the CDR3. Germline assignment: CDR1 SEHNR and CDR2 FQNEAQ (reference sequence). CDR3 residues: CASRLARATLHDEQFF. The CDR3, as DNA: TGTGCCAGCAGATTAGCCCGGGCTACTCTACATGATGAGCAGTTCTTC.

V usage is TRBV7-2 and J usage is TRBJ2-7; TRBD1 matches at 9 bases. Trimming took 3 bases from V and 7 from J; bases not matched to a gene: 4. There are 13 residues in the CDR3. CDR1 is SGHTA and CDR2 is FQGNSA in the germline V gene. The CDR3: CASSLRTGEEQYF. In DNA form, the CDR3 reads TGTGCCAGCAGCTTGCGGACAGGGGAAGAGCAGTACTTC.

J is TRBJ1-2 and V is TRBV10-3; D is possibly TRBD1 (5 bases). There are 15 residues in the CDR3. Looked up from germline, CDR1 is ENHRY and CDR2 is SYGVKD. Deletions cut 3 bases from V and 2 bases from J, with 13 bases between. DNA for the CDR3: TGTGCCATCAGTGATCGACAGAGCGAGAACTATGGCTACACCTTC. The encoded protein is CAISDRQSENYGYTF.

The V gene is TRBV18, the J gene TRBJ1-5; 8 bases map to TRBD1. The V segment lost 5 bases and the J segment 5 bases; nucleotides outside the gene matches: 11. Germline V gene sequence: CDR1 KGHSH, CDR2 LQKENI. The CDR3 covers 16 residues. The CDR3 spells CASSISGTGGYQPQHF. The CDR3 DNA follows: TGTGCCAGCTCAATTTCCGGGACAGGTGGATATCAGCCCCAGCATTTT.

This sequence joins TRBV6-1 and TRBJ2-1; D remains unclear. The V and J ends lost 2 bases and 5 bases respectively, with 7 bases between them. The CDR3 has 13 amino acids. CDR1 is MNHNS, CDR2 SASEGT, per germline. This CDR3 is CASSERKNNEQFF. CDR3 bases: TGTGCCAGCAGTGAACGTAAAAACAATGAGCAGTTCTTC.

The rearrangement joins TRBV7-8 to TRBJ1-1; D perhaps matches TRBD1 (5 bases). Germline V gene sequence: CDR1 SGHVS, CDR2 FQNEAQ. Trimming pared 5 bases from V and 2 bases from J, leaving 18 bases between. CDR3 length equals 16 residues. CDR3 region: CASSPRRTLLNTEAFF. The CDR3 DNA sequence: TGTGCCAGCAGCCCAAGACGGACACTCTTAAACACTGAAGCTTTCTTT.

The rearrangement uses TRBV27 and TRBJ1-6, with a possible D match to TRBD1 (6 bases). The CDR3 totals 18 residues. V lost 5 bases and J 0 bases, leaving 17 bases between the germline ends. CDR1 and CDR2 (germline): MNHEY, SMNVEV (reference sequence). The CDR3 here is CASSPTGSPSSYNSPLHF. The CDR3 region has the DNA TGTGCCAGCAGTCCTACAGGGTCACCGAGCTCCTATAATTCACCCCTCCACTTT.

This clone was found once. The same CDR3 also results from other DNA sequences found in this sample. The gene calls are TRBV18 and TRBJ2-7, with D possibly being TRBD2 (6 bases). Deletions cut 3 bases from V and 4 bases from J, with 10 bases between. Germline lookup yields CDR1 KGHSH and CDR2 LQKENI. The CDR3 has 13 amino acids. The CDR3 sequence: CASSPGLAYEQYF. In DNA form, the CDR3 reads TGTGCCAGCTCACCGGGACTCGCATACGAGCAGTACTTC.

To note about this clone: In the same sample, other DNA sequences code for this CDR3. The chain carries TRBV18 and TRBJ2-3, with D unclear. CDR3 length equals 14 residues. Per the germline V gene, CDR1 is KGHSH and CDR2 is LQKENI. V was cut by 3 bases and J by 2 bases, with 9 bases left in between. In DNA, the CDR3 is TGTGCCAGCTCACCCCCAGGCTCCACAGATACGCAGTATTTT. It encodes CASSPPGSTDTQYF.

The rearrangement links TRBV20-1 to TRBJ1-4; D gene uncertain. Germline V lookup: CDR1 DFQATT, CDR2 SNEGSKA (reference sequence). The CDR3 loop spans 10 amino acids. CDR3 bases: TGCGGAATATATAATGAAAAACTGTTTTTT. This sequence encodes CGIYNEKLFF.

The chain couples TRBV28 to TRBJ1-4, with 8 nucleotides matching TRBD1. This CDR3 has 16 residues. Germline V lookup: CDR1 MDHEN, CDR2 SYDVKM. V trimming: 4 bases; J trimming: 4 bases; junction bases outside the gene matches: 8. In DNA, the CDR3 is TGTGCCAGCAGTTCCGGACAGGGTGCAATTAATGAAAAACTGTTTTTT. Amino acid sequence: CASSSGQGAINEKLFF.

The chain carries TRBV15 and TRBJ2-5; perhaps TRBD1 as D (5 bases). The V end lost 0 bases, the J end lost 14 bases, and 16 bases lay between the germline ends. This CDR3 comprises 13 residues. CDR1 LNHNV and CDR2 YYDKDF come from the germline V gene (reference sequence). CDR3 sequence (DNA): TGTGCCACCAGCAGAGATAGACAGCATGGTAGCTACTTC. Translating it yields CATSRDRQHGSYF.

The chain combines TRBV5-1 with TRBJ2-7; possibly TRBD1 for D (6 bases). The germline CDR1 and CDR2 sequences are SGHRS and YFSETQ. Trimming removed 3 bases at V and 4 bases at J, with 14 bases between. The CDR3 contains 14 residues. The DNA for the CDR3 is TGCGCCAGCAGCTCTAAAACAGGGTTTTACGAGCAGTACTTC. Its protein is CASSSKTGFYEQYF.

This chain links TRBV7-8 with TRBJ1-1; a weak D match, TRBD1 (6 bases). Germline CDR1 is SGHVS and CDR2 is FQNEAQ. Deletions cut 5 bases from V and 2 bases from J, with 21 bases between. There are 17 residues in the CDR3. CDR3 DNA sequence: TGTGCCAGCAGCCTGGAGGTCGGGGGCCGTATTAACACTGAAGCTTTCTTT. Translation gives CASSLEVGGRINTEAFF.

There are a few counts of this clone. A junction end diverges from the germline sequence, so it may reflect a read error. This sequence joins TRBV7-7 and TRBJ2-3, with TRBD1 as a possible D gene (6 bases). The germline gives CDR1 SSHAT, CDR2 FNYEAQ (reference sequence). The CDR3 has 14 amino acids. CDR3: CASSSLTGTDTQYF. The CDR3 DNA sequence: TGTGCTAGCAGCTCTTTGACAGGAACAGATACGCAGTATTTT.

V gene TRBV19 combines with J gene TRBJ2-1; D is perhaps TRBD2 (6 bases). Per the germline V gene, CDR1 is LNHDA and CDR2 is SQIVND (reference sequence). The CDR3 is 16 amino acids. V lost 5 bases and J lost 0, with 14 bases in between. CDR3 sequence: CASSPGLFISYNEQFF. The CDR3 bases are TGTGCCAGTAGTCCCGGACTATTCATCTCCTACAATGAGCAGTTCTTC.

The chain links TRBV28 to TRBJ1-5; D gene uncertain. Trimming stripped 3 bases from V and 4 bases from J, with 10 bases between. Germline CDR1 reads MDHEN; CDR2 reads SYDVKM. The CDR3 totals 14 residues. CDR3: CASSFFLPNQPQHF. For the CDR3, the DNA is TGTGCCAGCAGTTTTTTTCTCCCAAATCAGCCCCAGCATTTT.

The chain joins TRBV10-3 to TRBJ2-5, with D hard to call. V was trimmed by 0 bases and J by 5 bases, leaving 7 bases between them. Germline V CDR1 and CDR2: ENHRY, SYGVKD. This CDR3 is built from 13 residues. The CDR3 sequence: CAISESAYETQYF. The DNA of the CDR3 is TGTGCCATCAGTGAGTCAGCTTATGAGACCCAGTACTTC.

This chain links TRBV18 with TRBJ1-3; 8 bases are shared with TRBD1. This CDR3 is built from 16 residues. The germline gives CDR1 KGHSH, CDR2 LQKENI. With 5 bases clipped from V and 2 bases from J, the junction kept 8 bases outside the gene matches. The CDR3 DNA is TGTGCCAGCTCAACGACCAGGGGGCAGACTGGAAACACCATATATTTT. Protein sequence: CASSTTRGQTGNTIYF.

The rearrangement uses TRBV5-6 and TRBJ2-2, with 10 bases aligning to TRBD1. This CDR3 contains 15 residues. V lost 3 bases, J lost 8 bases, and 7 bases stayed unmatched. The germline CDR1 and CDR2 sequences are SGHDT and YYEEEE. The CDR3 sequence is CASSSTGGKKGELFF. The CDR3 DNA reads as TGTGCCAGCAGCTCGACAGGGGGCAAAAAGGGGGAGCTGTTTTTT.